Listed below are T cell receptor beta chains from one sample, sequenced in a study of cytomegalovirus exposure and HLA in healthy donors. The assay was immunoSEQ multiplex PCR, and TCRdb's table has in-frame clones only and misses some. The sample shows approximately 120,000 clones, about three quarters of them seen only once. The sequencing input was PBMCs. Receptors originate from a woman aged 40 to 55 in good health and CMV-seronegative. Both conserved end residues are part of each CDR3. D genes are given only for firm matches. A row's size may be missing; if present it is once, few, many or a size class.

DNA: TGTGCCAGTAGTATGACAGGGAGTAATCAGCCCCAGCATTTT
CDR3: CASSMTGSNQPQHF
size: .
D: TRBD1
J: TRBJ1-5
V: TRBV19

DNA: TGTGCCAGCAGCCAAGATCGGCAGCCCCAGCATTTT
CDR3: CASSQDRQPQHF
size: .
D: .
J: TRBJ1-5
V: TRBV4-2

DNA: TGCAGCGTTGGGACAGGGGGAAACTATGGCTACACCTTC
CDR3: CSVGTGGNYGYTF
size: .
D: TRBD1
J: TRBJ1-2
V: TRBV29-1

DNA: TGTGCCAGCAGCTACCTAAGGGCAGGGTCTGGAAACACCATATATTTT
CDR3: CASSYLRAGSGNTIYF
size: .
D: .
J: TRBJ1-3
V: TRBV5-6

DNA: TGTGCCAGCAGCGCGAGCGGGAGCGGGGTCGGGGAGCTGTTTTTT
CDR3: CASSASGSGVGELFF
size: few
D: TRBD2
J: TRBJ2-2
V: TRBV9

DNA: TGTGCCAGCAGCCAAGATATTTACGGAGGCGGGGAGCTGTTTTTT
CDR3: CASSQDIYGGGELFF
size: few
D: .
J: TRBJ2-2
V: TRBV4-2

DNA: TGCGCCAGCAGCCAAGGGTTTATGAGGTTCTCTGGAAACACCATATATTTT
CDR3: CASSQGFMRFSGNTIYF
size: once
D: .
J: TRBJ1-3
V: TRBV4-3

DNA: TGTGCCACCAGCAGAGATGGTAGGGGCGGAATAGACAGCGAGGCCCCGGGCTCCTACAATGAGCAGTTCTTC
CDR3: CATSRDGRGGIDSEAPGSYNEQFF
size: .
D: .
J: TRBJ2-1
V: TRBV15

DNA: TGTGCCAGCAGCGTATCGGGACTCCCGGCGAGGACGCAGTATTTT
CDR3: CASSVSGLPARTQYF
size: .
D: .
J: TRBJ2-3
V: TRBV9

DNA: TGTGCCAGCAGCTCTCGACTAGCGGATGACTCCTACAATGAGCAGTTCTTC
CDR3: CASSSRLADDSYNEQFF
size: .
D: TRBD2
J: TRBJ2-1
V: TRBV7-9

DNA: TGTGCCAGCAGCTTAGCCTTTCGTGCGGGAAGCTCCTACGAGCAGTACTTC
CDR3: CASSLAFRAGSSYEQYF
size: .
D: .
J: TRBJ2-7
V: TRBV7-2

DNA: TGCGCCAGCAGCCAACAGACACCCGCTAATTCACCCCTCCACTTT
CDR3: CASSQQTPANSPLHF
size: .
D: .
J: TRBJ1-6
V: TRBV4-1

DNA: TGCGCCAGCAGCTTCAACGAGGGGGTAAGGTGGGAGACCCAGTACTTC
CDR3: CASSFNEGVRWETQYF
size: .
D: .
J: TRBJ2-5
V: TRBV5-1

DNA: TGTGCCAGCAGTGACCGAAAGCGTTGCACAGATACGCAGTATTTT
CDR3: CASSDRKRCTDTQYF
size: .
D: .
J: TRBJ2-3
V: TRBV6-4

DNA: TGTGCCAGCAGCTTAGTAGCTGCGTCCTACAATGAGCAGTTCTTC
CDR3: CASSLVAASYNEQFF
size: .
D: .
J: TRBJ2-1
V: TRBV7-2

DNA: TGCGCCAGCAGTCACGAGCGGGAGACCCAGTACTTC
CDR3: CASSHERETQYF
size: .
D: .
J: TRBJ2-5
V: TRBV5-1

DNA: TGTGCCAGCAGTTTAGGTAGAATCAACACTGAAGCTTTCTTT
CDR3: CASSLGRINTEAFF
size: .
D: .
J: TRBJ1-1
V: TRBV27

DNA: TGCGCCAGCAGCCAAGTCGACAACTCTGGAAACACCATATATTTT
CDR3: CASSQVDNSGNTIYF
size: .
D: .
J: TRBJ1-3
V: TRBV4-3

DNA: TGTGCCAGCAGAACCGGGACAGGTGAAACCGGGGAGCTGTTTTTT
CDR3: CASRTGTGETGELFF
size: few
D: TRBD1
J: TRBJ2-2
V: TRBV6-4

DNA: TGTGCCAGCAGCTCCCCTCGTTTAACCCGACTTTACGAGCAGTACTTC
CDR3: CASSSPRLTRLYEQYF
size: few
D: .
J: TRBJ2-7
V: TRBV7-2

DNA: TGTGCCAGCAGCCCGGCGGGAGGAGAGGGTTCACCCCTCCACTTT
CDR3: CASSPAGGEGSPLHF
size: .
D: .
J: TRBJ1-6
V: TRBV7-9

DNA: TGTGCCAGCAGTTTCCTAGAGACAGGGGGCTTTGGCTACACCTTC
CDR3: CASSFLETGGFGYTF
size: .
D: TRBD1
J: TRBJ1-2
V: TRBV28

DNA: TGCGCCAGCAACCCCTCGGGGGGGGGTGAAAAACTGTTTTTT
CDR3: CASNPSGGGEKLFF
size: .
D: .
J: TRBJ1-4
V: TRBV5-1

DNA: TGTGCCAGCAGCCCTCCCTTGGGGACTGGGAACACCGGGGAGCTGTTTTTT
CDR3: CASSPPLGTGNTGELFF
size: .
D: .
J: TRBJ2-2
V: TRBV28

DNA: TGTGCCAGCAGCGTACTCGGGGTGAGCACAGATACGCAGTATTTT
CDR3: CASSVLGVSTDTQYF
size: few
D: .
J: TRBJ2-3
V: TRBV9

DNA: TGTGCCACCAGCAGAGACTTCCCGGGACTAGCCTTTCAGAACACCGGGGAGCTGTTTTTT
CDR3: CATSRDFPGLAFQNTGELFF
size: .
D: TRBD2
J: TRBJ2-2
V: TRBV15

DNA: TGTGCCAGCAGCCGGGGAAGCCAGCCCCAGCATTTT
CDR3: CASSRGSQPQHF
size: .
D: .
J: TRBJ1-5
V: TRBV7-9

DNA: TGTGCCAGCAGCCAAGTTGGGGGGTGGGGGGTCCCCCTGGAGCTGTTTTTT
CDR3: CASSQVGGWGVPLELFF
size: .
D: .
J: TRBJ2-2
V: TRBV4-2

DNA: TGCGCCAGCAGCTCGCGGACAGGGTCCAGCTCTGGAAACACCATATATTTT
CDR3: CASSSRTGSSSGNTIYF
size: .
D: TRBD1
J: TRBJ1-3
V: TRBV5-1

DNA: TGTGCCAGCAGTTTAGCGGGAGGGAACGAGCAGTACTTC
CDR3: CASSLAGGNEQYF
size: .
D: TRBD2
J: TRBJ2-7
V: TRBV28

DNA: TGCAGCGGCATTACCACCGGGGAAAAACTGTTTTTT
CDR3: CSGITTGEKLFF
size: .
D: .
J: TRBJ1-4
V: TRBV29-1